This is a list of T cell receptor beta chains from one sample in a study of blood T cell repertoires in COVID-19. Method: immunoSEQ multiplex PCR; TCRdb's copy keeps in-frame clones and lacks some. Of about 310,000 clones listed, around 87% are singletons. Sequences were obtained from peripheral blood. The receptors shown here come from a man in his 70s with acute or convalescent COVID-19. The CDR3 runs from the conserved cysteine through the conserved F or W. A D gene is named only where the DNA matches it firmly. Clone sizes are given selectively: once, few, many, or a class where the clone is expanded.

TRBD1	TRBV11-2	TRBJ2-3	once	TGTGCCAGCAGCTTGACAGGGATCCCCACAGATACGCAGTATTTT	CASSLTGIPTDTQYF
TRBD2	TRBV20-1	TRBJ2-5	-	TGCAGTGCTAGTGGGGCTAGCGGGGGAGAGACCCAGTACTTC	CSASGASGGETQYF
TRBD2	TRBV5-1	TRBJ2-3	-	TGCGCCAGCAGCTTGCTAGCGGGGTACACAGATACGCAGTATTTT	CASSLLAGYTDTQYF
TRBD1	TRBV4-1	TRBJ1-5	-	TGCGCCAGCAGCCAAGATTGGAGGACAGGGATTAGCAATCAGCCCCAGCATTTT	CASSQDWRTGISNQPQHF
TRBD2	TRBV10-3	TRBJ2-5	-	TGTGCCATCAGAGTTAGCGGGTACCAAGAGACCCAGTACTTC	CAIRVSGYQETQYF
-	TRBV18	TRBJ2-7	-	TGTGCCAGCTCACCAGGGACAACTACCTACGAGCAGTACTTC	CASSPGTTTYEQYF
TRBD1	TRBV5-4	TRBJ1-1	-	TGTGCCAGCAGCTTGGCGCGGGGACAGGTTTCGAACACTGAAGCTTTCTTT	CASSLARGQVSNTEAFF
TRBD2	TRBV5-4	TRBJ2-1	-	TGTGCCAGCAGCTTGGAGGTTCTAGCGGGAAATTCATACAATGAGCAGTTCTTC	CASSLEVLAGNSYNEQFF
-	TRBV4-1	TRBJ1-6	-	TGCGCCAGCAGCCAAGTCGTCCGTAATTCACCCCTCCACTTT	CASSQVVRNSPLHF
-	TRBV10-3	TRBJ2-3	-	TGTGCCATCACTCCGGGATACGGAGATACGCAGTATTTT	CAITPGYGDTQYF
TRBD1	TRBV12-3/TRBV12-4	TRBJ1-2	-	TGTGCCAGCAGTTGGACAGGGAATGGCTACACCTTC	CASSWTGNGYTF
TRBD2	TRBV3-1/TRBV3-2	TRBJ2-1	-	TGTGCCAGCAGCCAACTTCTAGCGGGGAGTGGCAATGAGCAGTTCTTC	CASSQLLAGSGNEQFF
TRBD2	TRBV28	TRBJ2-3	-	TGTGCCAGCAGTTTAGGCCTAACTAGCGGGGGCACAGATACGCAGTATTTT	CASSLGLTSGGTDTQYF
-	TRBV5-1	TRBJ2-2	few	TGCGCCAGCAGCTTGGACACTATTATTACGAACACCGGGGAGCTGTTTTTT	CASSLDTIITNTGELFF
-	TRBV7-2	TRBJ2-7	-	TGTGCCAGCAGCCTGCAGGGGAACCAACCGGGGTACGAGCAGTACTTC	CASSLQGNQPGYEQYF
-	TRBV4-1	TRBJ2-7	-	TGCGCCAGCAGCCAAGAAGATCGGGGAAGGTACGAGCAGTACTTC	CASSQEDRGRYEQYF
-	TRBV28	TRBJ1-1	-	TGTGCCAGCAGTTTCAGGACAACCAGTAACACTGAAGCTTTCTTT	CASSFRTTSNTEAFF
-	TRBV24-1	TRBJ2-1	-	TGTGCCACCAGTGACTTTCGTACTAGTGGGTCCTACAATGAGCAGTTCTTC	CATSDFRTSGSYNEQFF
-	TRBV9	TRBJ1-3	-	TGTGCCAGCAGCGTAGCCCCGGGATCCGGAAACACCATATATTTT	CASSVAPGSGNTIYF
-	TRBV6-5	TRBJ1-2	-	TGTGCCACCTCAGCCTCAGGGATCTATGGCTACACCTTC	CATSASGIYGYTF
-	TRBV3-1/TRBV3-2	TRBJ2-7	-	TGTGCCAGCAGCCAAGAGGGGGCATCCTACGAGCAGTACTTC	CASSQEGASYEQYF
-	TRBV6-6	TRBJ2-7	once	TGTGCCAGCAGTTACGGGGGGGGCTTTATCTACGAGCAGTACTTC	CASSYGGGFIYEQYF
-	TRBV28	TRBJ1-3	-	TGTGCCAGCAGTTTAGGAGGGGTCAGCTCTGGAAACACCATATATTTT	CASSLGGVSSGNTIYF
-	TRBV7-8	TRBJ1-1	few	TGTGCCAGCAGCAGGGGGGGGGCCCTGAACACTGAAGCTTTCTTT	CASSRGGALNTEAFF
-	TRBV28	TRBJ1-3	-	TGTGCCAGCAGTTTATGGATGACTGGAAGCACCATATATTTT	CASSLWMTGSTIYF
-	TRBV2	TRBJ2-5	-	TGTGCCAGCAGTGGGGTGAGGCCGGACACACAAGAGACCCAGTACTTC	CASSGVRPDTQETQYF
TRBD1	TRBV7-9	TRBJ1-4	once	TGTGCCAGCAGCCCAGGACAGGGGCGCAACCCGAGTGAAAAACTGTTTTTT	CASSPGQGRNPSEKLFF
-	TRBV7-9	TRBJ2-2	-	TGTGCCAGCAGCTTATCCCAGACCGGGGAGCTGTTTTTT	CASSLSQTGELFF
TRBD2	TRBV7-9	TRBJ2-7	once	TGTGCCAGCAGCTGGCGGACTAGCGGATACGAGCAGTACTTC	CASSWRTSGYEQYF
TRBD2	TRBV10-3	TRBJ2-1	-	TGTGCCATCAAAGGAGCGGGAGTCAGAGAGCAGTTCTTC	CAIKGAGVREQFF
-	TRBV12-3/TRBV12-4	TRBJ1-5	-	TGTGCCAGCACTGCTCAGGGAAACCAGCCCCAGCATTTT	CASTAQGNQPQHF
-	TRBV21-1	TRBJ1-5	-	TGTGCCAGCAGCAAACAGAGCTGGAGCAAGCGTGGTTCCGGGTTTAGCAATCAGCCCCAGCATTTT	CASSKQSWSKRGSGFSNQPQHF
-	TRBV27	TRBJ2-2	once	TGTGCCAGCAGTCGCCAGTACAACACCGGGGAGCTGTTTTTT	CASSRQYNTGELFF
TRBD1	TRBV27	TRBJ2-7	once	TGTGCCAGCAGTTCCGAGGGGGCTGAAACCTACGAGCAGTACTTC	CASSSEGAETYEQYF
-	TRBV12-3/TRBV12-4	TRBJ1-1	-	TGTGCCAGCAGTAACAGGAGAAAAGCTTTCTTT	CASSNRRKAFF
-	TRBV7-8	TRBJ2-7	-	TGTGCCAGCAGCTTAGGTTTCGCCTACGAGCAGTACTTC	CASSLGFAYEQYF
TRBD2	TRBV5-5	TRBJ2-7	-	TGTGCCAGCAGCTTTAGCGGGGGGGCCTCAGGGGGCGAGCAGTACTTC	CASSFSGGASGGEQYF
TRBD1	TRBV19	TRBJ1-5	few	TGTGCCAGTAGTATCCTGGGACAGGGGGATCAGCCCCAGCATTTT	CASSILGQGDQPQHF
-	TRBV7-2	TRBJ1-2	-	TGTGCCAGCAGCCCAACAGGGAACTATGGCTACACCTTC	CASSPTGNYGYTF
TRBD2	TRBV7-2	TRBJ2-7	-	TGTGCCAGCAGCTTACAGGCGGGGGGGCCGTCATACGCCTACGAGCAGTACTTC	CASSLQAGGPSYAYEQYF
-	TRBV7-2	TRBJ1-5	-	TGTGCCAGCAGCCTAGGGGTTCCAGGGCAGCCCCAGCATTTT	CASSLGVPGQPQHF
-	TRBV2	TRBJ2-3	-	TGTGCCAGCAGAAGAGAGGTCAAGAGCACAGATACGCAGTATTTT	CASRREVKSTDTQYF
TRBD1	TRBV7-2	TRBJ2-7	-	TGTGCCAGCAGCGGTGGGACAGGACGCTCCTACGAGCAGTACTTC	CASSGGTGRSYEQYF
-	TRBV19	TRBJ1-1	-	TGTGCCAGTAGACCTTACAGGAGCTCAACAGGGACTGAAGCTTTCTTT	CASRPYRSSTGTEAFF
-	TRBV7-2	TRBJ2-5	-	TGTGCCAGCAGCTTTTTTGCGGGTCAAGAGACCCAGTACTTC	CASSFFAGQETQYF
-	TRBV20-1	TRBJ2-2	-	TGCAGTGCTAGTCATCATTTGGCTACCGGGGAGCTGTTTTTT	CSASHHLATGELFF
-	TRBV28	TRBJ2-1	-	TGTGCCAGCAGTTTCAGGCATGAGCAGTTCTTC	CASSFRHEQFF
TRBD1	TRBV2	TRBJ1-6	-	TGTGCCAGCCCGAAAGGGACAGGGGATAATTCACCCCTCCACTTT	CASPKGTGDNSPLHF
TRBD1	TRBV5-1	TRBJ1-2	-	TGCGCCAGCAGCTGGGGACAGGGAGGGCTTGATAACTATGGCTACACCTTC	CASSWGQGGLDNYGYTF
TRBD1	TRBV18	TRBJ1-6	-	TGTGCCAGCTCACGACAGGGTAGCAATTCACCCCTCCACTTT	CASSRQGSNSPLHF
TRBD1	TRBV19	TRBJ2-4	-	TGTGCCAGTTGGGACAGGGTCAAAAACATTCAGTACTTC	CASWDRVKNIQYF
-	TRBV7-9	TRBJ2-1	-	TGTGCCAGCAGCGACCGATCGGGAAATGAGCAGTTCTTC	CASSDRSGNEQFF
TRBD1	TRBV4-3	TRBJ2-7	-	TGCGCCAGCAGCCAAGAGGGGCAGGGGGCCCTCTACGAGCAGTACTTC	CASSQEGQGALYEQYF
TRBD2	TRBV19	TRBJ2-3	-	TGTGCCAGTCGAAAGTTAGCGGGGGGCCGGGCAGATACGCAGTATTTT	CASRKLAGGRADTQYF
TRBD2	TRBV4-2	TRBJ2-2	-	TGTGCCAGCAGGCGGGAGGGGCAATCCGGGGAGCTGTTTTTT	CASRREGQSGELFF
-	TRBV10-2	TRBJ1-2	-	TGCGCCAGCAAGGACTCCCACTACACCTTC	CASKDSHYTF
-	TRBV14	TRBJ1-2	-	TGTGCCAGCAGCTCTGTCGGTCACTACTATGGCTACACCTTC	CASSSVGHYYGYTF